One and the same sample provided the 10 T cell receptor beta chains below, sequenced in a study of regulatory T cells in long-lasting Graves disease. iRepertoire HTBI primers and Arm-PCR of CDR3 regions built TCR beta libraries. Via MiXCR, TCRdb re-called the multiplex PCR reads, giving one row per CDR3 protein. The data show about half a million distinct CDR3 sequences, with around 12% seen just once and roughly 8.9% held by the top ten. Time point of the sample: newly diagnosed GD, antithyroid drugs for less than 3 months. PBMC-extracted RNA yielded the TCR library. These data were also filed under a second study, of T cells in Graves' hyperthyroidism and ophthalmopathy.

The sample here was peripheral blood mononuclear cells (PBMCs), taken at new diagnosis, from a patient treated with antithyroid drugs. The origin of the receptors is a young woman with Graves disease.

This clonotype appeared many times. This chain links TRBV28 with TRBJ1-5; D possibly corresponds to TRBD1 (5 bases). The CDR3 sequence is 14 residues long. V was clipped by 9 bases and J by 2 bases, with 14 bases between them. Germline CDR1 MDHEN, CDR2 SYDVKM. The CDR3 spells CASGSGPGNQPQHF. In nucleotides, the CDR3 is TGTGCCAGTGGCTCAGGGCCGGGCAATCAGCCCCAGCATTTT.

This clonotype was seen ten or more times. This rearrangement joins TRBV27 to TRBJ1-6; no definite D call. Germline CDR1 and CDR2: MNHEY and SMNVEV (reference sequence). CDR3 size: 17 residues. The V and J ends lost 3 bases and 4 bases respectively, with 16 bases between them. Written as DNA, the CDR3 is TGTGCCAGCAGTTTGGTTTCCCTCGACTATTATAATTCACCCCTCCACTTT. As protein: CASSLVSLDYYNSPLHF.

CDR3 protein: CSARDQAAGANVLTF. DNA of the CDR3: TGCAGTGCTAGAGATCAAGCGGCTGGGGCCAACGTCCTGACTTTC. J is TRBJ2-6 and V is TRBV20-1; possibly TRBD2 for D (5 bases). The CDR3 runs to 15 residues. The ends were cut back, 0 bases at V and 2 bases at J, with 8 bases in the middle. CDR1 DFQATT and CDR2 SNEGSKA come from the germline V gene (reference sequence).

This clonotype was seen many times. The V gene is TRBV4-3, the J gene TRBJ2-3, with 7 nucleotides matching TRBD2. J gave up 6 bases and V 0 bases, and 9 bases lay outside the gene matches. This CDR3 is 16 amino acids long. CDR1 and CDR2 from the germline V gene are LGHNA and YSLEER. The CDR3 spells CASSQDWGRAGDTQYF. The CDR3, as DNA: TGCGCCAGCAGCCAAGATTGGGGGAGGGCCGGTGATACGCAGTATTTT.

This clonotype showed up many times. CDR3 DNA: TGTGCCAGCAGCACCCGTCAGGGTGCCGAGCAGTACTTC. Its translation: CASSTRQGAEQYF. V and J are TRBV11-2 and TRBJ2-7, with D possibly being TRBD1 (5 bases). The CDR3 is made up of 13 amino acids. Trimming cost V 5 bases and J 6 bases, with 14 bases left between them. Germline CDR1 is SGHAT and CDR2 is FQNNGV.

About this clonotype itself: Without the conserved terminal phenylalanine or tryptophan, this CDR3 likely stems from a read error. The rearrangement joins TRBV5-1 to TRBJ1-1, with D maybe TRBD1 (6 bases). Germline loops: CDR1 SGHRS, CDR2 YFSETQ. V lost 0 bases, J lost 1 base, and 10 bases lay in between. This CDR3 is built from 15 residues. CDR3 amino acids: CASSLDRVRNTEAFL. The CDR3 DNA sequence: TGCGCCAGCAGCTTGGACAGGGTACGGAACACTGAAGCTTTCCTT.

This clonotype was seen at least ten times. The chain combines TRBV10-3 with TRBJ1-1, with D unresolved. CDR1 is ENHRY, CDR2 SYGVKD, per germline. The CDR3 sequence is 13 residues long. Trimming removed 0 bases from V and 3 bases from J, with 5 bases in between. CDR3 amino acids: CAISESRHTEAFF. CDR3 coding DNA: TGTGCCATCAGTGAGTCGAGGCACACTGAAGCTTTCTTT.

This clonotype was recorded many times. The rearrangement joins TRBV29-1 to TRBJ1-1; 8 nucleotides align to TRBD1. V trimming: 4 bases; J trimming: 2 bases; junction bases outside the gene matches: 6. Germline CDR1 and CDR2: SQVTM and ANQGSEA. CDR3 length: 14 amino acids. CDR3 coding DNA: TGCAGCGTTGTTCGGACAGGGATAAACACTGAAGCTTTCTTT. It encodes CSVVRTGINTEAFF.

In its sample, this clonotype was seen many times. At one boundary the junction diverges from the germline segment, which might be a read error. This chain links TRBV5-1 with TRBJ2-7, with TRBD2 matching over 8 bases. The CDR3 loop spans 14 amino acids. Germline CDR1 is SGHRS and CDR2 is YFSETQ. CDR3 coding DNA: TGTGCCAGCAGCTTAGCGGGACCCATCTACGAGCAGTACTTC. Translating it yields CASSLAGPIYEQYF.

This clonotype has a handful of counts. The chain employs TRBV7-3 and TRBJ1-2; D might be TRBD1 (5 bases). Germline CDR1 and CDR2: SGHTA and FQGTGA. The CDR3 spans 13 residues. Deletions cut 6 bases from V and 8 bases from J, with 16 bases between. The DNA for the CDR3 is TGTGCCAGCAGGAGGACGGACACCTCGGGCTACACCTTC. It yields the protein CASRRTDTSGYTF.